This passage covers 4 T cell receptor beta chains from one sample sequenced in a study of T-cell memory formation after mild COVID-19. TCRdb re-called the 5' RACE reads through MiXCR, storing one row per CDR3 protein. The data hold 350,000 to 550,000 distinct CDR3 sequences, with roughly 18% observed a single time. The sequencing input was PBMCs or a T cell subset sorted from them (not recorded which). All receptors derive from a man aged 18-30 years who had mild COVID-19 (a few samples of this study predate the infection). Cell type and time point are not known.

The J gene is TRBJ2-2, the V gene TRBV2; no clear D. Trimming removed 9 bases at V and 8 bases at J, with 13 bases between. The CDR3 totals 12 residues. The germline gives CDR1 SNHLY, CDR2 FYNNEI. The DNA of the CDR3 is TGTGCCAGAAGGAAGGCCTCTGGGGAGCTGTTTTTT. Its protein is CARRKASGELFF.

The table lists this clonotype with a few counts. This chain connects TRBV12-3 or TRBV12-4 to TRBJ1-5; D might be TRBD1 (5 bases). V dropped 5 bases and J dropped 7 bases, with 15 bases sitting between them. This CDR3 has 14 residues. The CDR3: CASSPGRGVQPQHF. The DNA of the CDR3 is TGTGCCAGCAGTCCGGGGCGGGGGGTGCAGCCCCAGCATTTT.

This clonotype has just a few counts. The chain has TRBV5-8 and TRBJ1-5, with a weak D call TRBD1 (6 bases). Germline-derived CDR1 and CDR2 are SGHTS and YDEGEE. V lost 1 base and J lost 3, with 14 bases in between. The CDR3 has 16 residues. Here the CDR3 reads CASSLRTTGSNQPQHF. The CDR3 coding sequence is TGTGCCAGCAGCTTGCGGACAACAGGGTCCAATCAGCCCCAGCATTTT.

The V gene is TRBV12-3 or TRBV12-4, the J gene TRBJ2-5; D assignment may be TRBD1 or TRBD2 (6 bases each). V lost 5 bases, J lost 1 base, and 14 bases lay in between. The CDR3 is 15 amino acids. In nucleotides, the CDR3 is TGTGCCAGCAGTGGCCAGGGGAGGTCCCAAGAGACCCAGTACTTC. This sequence encodes CASSGQGRSQETQYF.